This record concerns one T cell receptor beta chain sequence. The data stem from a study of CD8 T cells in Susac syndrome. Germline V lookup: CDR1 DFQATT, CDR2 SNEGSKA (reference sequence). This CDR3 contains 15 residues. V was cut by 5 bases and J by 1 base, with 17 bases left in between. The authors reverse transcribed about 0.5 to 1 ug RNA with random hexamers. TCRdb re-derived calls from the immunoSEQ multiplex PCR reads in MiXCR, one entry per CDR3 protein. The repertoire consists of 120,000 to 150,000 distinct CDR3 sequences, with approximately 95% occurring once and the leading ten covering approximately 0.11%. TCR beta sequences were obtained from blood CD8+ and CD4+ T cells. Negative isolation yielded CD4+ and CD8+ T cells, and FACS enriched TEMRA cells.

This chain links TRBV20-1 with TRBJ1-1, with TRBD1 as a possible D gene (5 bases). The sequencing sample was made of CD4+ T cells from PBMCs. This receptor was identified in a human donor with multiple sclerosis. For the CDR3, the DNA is TGCAGTGCTCCCCGGCAGGGTTCATCGAACACTGAAGCTTTCTTT. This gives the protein CSAPRQGSSNTEAFF.